This entry features one TCR beta chain sequence. The antigen is unknown. Donors counted as nominally healthy when sampled, yet unrecorded immune exposures were likely. The data are from a study of cytomegalovirus exposure and HLA in healthy donors. Whole-study results and caveats: As a later analysis showed, a missense DCLRE1C variant was linked to trimming of TCR beta V- and J-genes. There were 150 to 200 TCR beta chains listed as cytomegalovirus-associated.

Amplification used 60 Vbeta primers and 13 Jbeta primers. Measured with immunoSEQ multiplex PCR; TCRdb has only the in-frame clones, and not every one. The sample consists of over 100,000 clones, over 60% of them appearing once. The sequencing sample was made of PBMCs. The clonotype was recovered from a man under 40 in good health and CMV-seropositive.

CDR3 in DNA: TGTGCCAGCAGTTTAGTAGGCACAGATACGCAGTATTTT. This encodes CASSLVGTDTQYF. V and J are TRBV27 and TRBJ2-3; D is unclear. Germline CDR1 MNHEY, CDR2 SMNVEV (reference sequence). The ends were cut back, 2 bases at V and 1 base at J, with 4 bases in the middle. This CDR3 is 13 amino acids long.